These 26 T cell receptor beta chains were sequenced from one sample in a study of response to subunit inactivated influenza vaccine. MiXCR was run by TCRdb on the RT-PCR reads, yielding one entry per CDR3 protein. This sample has 650,000 to 800,000 distinct CDR3 sequences, with over 11% found just once. The sequences come from PBMCs from blood, collected approximately 15 days before vaccination. The receptors originated from a man aged 45 to 65 who received an inactivated influenza vaccine.

V gene TRBV20-1 combines with J gene TRBJ2-7; 7 bases agree with TRBD1. In germline, CDR1 is DFQATT, CDR2 SNEGSKA (reference sequence). The J segment lost 4 bases and the V segment lost 3 bases, leaving 3 bases of the junction unmatched. This CDR3 region has 12 residues. CDR3 protein: CSASDRVYEQYF. As DNA, the CDR3 is TGCAGTGCTAGTGACAGGGTATACGAGCAGTACTTC.

This clonotype was seen many times. V and J are TRBV5-1 and TRBJ2-5; D unclear. Between the trimmed V and J ends, which lost 2 bases and 2 bases, there was a span of 7 bases. The germline CDR1 and CDR2 sequences are SGHRS and YFSETQ. The CDR3 length is 13 residues. In DNA, the CDR3 is TGCGCCAGCAGCTTAACGGCACAAGAGACCCAGTACTTC. It codes for CASSLTAQETQYF.

This chain uses TRBV11-2 with TRBJ2-5; 8 bases are a match to TRBD2. This CDR3 spans 18 amino acids. Germline loops: CDR1 SGHAT, CDR2 FQNNGV. V trimming: 1 base; J trimming: 5 bases; junction bases outside the gene matches: 15. The CDR3 DNA reads TGTGCCAGCAGCTTAGGGGCGACTAGCGAGAGCGTCTGGGAGACCCAGTACTTC. This sequence encodes CASSLGATSESVWETQYF.

This clonotype was observed a few times. CDR3 sequence: CASSLWKGGELFF. DNA of the CDR3: TGTGCCAGCAGTTTATGGAAAGGCGGGGAGCTGTTTTTT. This chain links TRBV28 with TRBJ2-2; D unclear. With 0 bases removed from V and 7 bases from J, the gap between germline ends came to 6 bases. From germline, CDR1 is MDHEN and CDR2 SYDVKM. CDR3 length equals 13 residues.

This clonotype was counted ten times or more. At one end the junction does not follow the germline gene, possibly because of a read error. V and J are TRBV5-1 and TRBJ2-5, with D perhaps TRBD2 (6 bases). This CDR3 spans 13 amino acids. Germline CDR1 is SGHRS and CDR2 is YFSETQ. The CDR3 DNA follows: TGTGCCAGCAGTGGGGGACTTCAAGAGACCCAGTACTTC. It specifies CASSGGLQETQYF.

In its sample, this clonotype was seen a few times. The rearrangement links TRBV11-3 to TRBJ2-2, with 9 bases fitting TRBD2. V gave up 5 bases and J gave up 7 bases; unmatched junction bases: 5. This CDR3 has 14 residues. Looked up from germline, CDR1 is SGHNT and CDR2 is YENEEA. The CDR3 reads CASSPSGVDGELFF. For the CDR3, the DNA is TGTGCCAGCAGCCCTAGCGGGGTAGACGGGGAGCTGTTTTTT.

This clonotype was seen only a few times. The rearrangement joins TRBV4-3 to TRBJ1-6, with a possible D match to TRBD1 (5 bases). CDR1 is LGHNA and CDR2 is YSLEER in the germline V gene. V gave up 0 bases and J gave up 7 bases, with 13 bases separating them. This CDR3 has 16 amino acids. Here the CDR3 reads CASSQDLQGPNSPLHF. The CDR3 region has the DNA TGCGCCAGCAGCCAAGATTTGCAGGGACCAAATTCACCCCTCCACTTT.

This clonotype was seen a handful of times. The chain joins TRBV5-5 to TRBJ2-3; no reliable D call. V was cut by 0 bases and J by 6 bases, with 11 bases left in between. Germline CDR1 and CDR2: SGHKS and YYEKEE (reference sequence). CDR3 length: 14 amino acids. The chain's CDR3 is CASSLGPETDTQYF. CDR3 coding DNA: TGTGCCAGCAGCTTGGGTCCCGAGACGGATACGCAGTATTTT.

The rearrangement links TRBV5-1 to TRBJ1-6, with 7 bases fitting TRBD1. CDR1 is SGHRS and CDR2 is YFSETQ in the germline V gene. The J segment lost 7 bases and the V segment lost 3 bases, leaving 1 base of the junction unmatched. This CDR3 comprises 13 residues. CDR3 coding DNA: TGCGCCAGCAGCTGGGACAGCAATTCACCCCTCCACTTT. This sequence encodes CASSWDSNSPLHF.

This clonotype was observed a few times. This chain connects TRBV4-3 to TRBJ1-6; 10 nucleotides match TRBD1. V dropped 1 base and J dropped 6; count of bases not matched to a gene: 12. Germline V gene lookup returns CDR1 LGHNA and CDR2 YSLEER. The CDR3 spans 19 residues. CDR3 in amino acids: CASSQVVNSGQGGNSPLHF. Here the CDR3 DNA reads TGCGCCAGCAGCCAAGTTGTCAATTCCGGACAGGGGGGTAATTCACCCCTCCACTTT.

This clonotype was seen only a few times. The V call is TRBV4-3, the J call TRBJ2-3; 12 bases align to TRBD2. From germline, CDR1 is LGHNA and CDR2 YSLEER. The CDR3 extends over 17 amino acids. V lost 1 base to trimming and J lost 5 bases; unmatched junction nucleotides: 7. CDR3 amino acids: CASSQGPSGGGVDTQYF. CDR3 DNA: TGCGCCAGCAGCCAAGGGCCTAGCGGGGGGGGTGTAGATACGCAGTATTTT.

This clonotype was counted a few times. The chain uses TRBV4-1 and TRBJ1-2; D gene uncertain. This CDR3 comprises 12 residues. Deletions cut 1 base from V and 6 bases from J, with 6 bases between. Looked up from germline, CDR1 is MGHRA and CDR2 is YSYEKL. This CDR3 is CASSQGGNGYTF. The DNA of the CDR3 is TGCGCCAGCAGCCAAGGAGGGAATGGCTACACCTTC.

There are a few counts of this clonotype. This sequence joins TRBV15 and TRBJ2-7; D is unresolved. Germline loops: CDR1 LNHNV, CDR2 YYDKDF (reference sequence). CDR3 length: 13 amino acids. The V end was cut by 0 bases, the J end by 3 bases, with 6 bases between. In nucleotides, the CDR3 is TGTGCCACCAGCAGAGATGTACGCTACGAGCAGTACTTC. Encoded protein: CATSRDVRYEQYF.

The chain employs TRBV10-3 and TRBJ2-7; 7 positions match TRBD1. Germline values: CDR1 ENHRY, CDR2 SYGVKD. Trimming at V came to 6 bases and at J to 5 bases, leaving 10 bases not matched to a gene. The CDR3 is 14 residues long. DNA for the CDR3: TGTGCCATCAGCACCGGGACAGCGCCCAACGAGCAGTACTTC. Protein sequence: CAISTGTAPNEQYF.

This rearrangement joins TRBV7-8 to TRBJ2-3; possibly TRBD2 for D (5 bases). CDR3 length: 16 amino acids. The germline V gene has CDR1 SGHVS and CDR2 FQNEAQ. The V end lost 2 bases, the J end lost 3 bases, and 15 bases lay between the germline ends. In nucleotides, the CDR3 is TGTGCCAGCAGCTTAAGGAGGCTAGCTCCGACAGATACGCAGTATTTT. It is translated as CASSLRRLAPTDTQYF.

This clonotype occurred a few times. The rearrangement uses TRBV5-1 and TRBJ2-5; TRBD1 might be the D (5 bases). The germline CDR1 and CDR2 sequences are SGHRS and YFSETQ. Deletions cut 1 base from V and 4 bases from J, with 14 bases between. This CDR3 comprises 15 residues. The CDR3 here is CASSLSPQGSETQYF. The CDR3, as DNA: TGCGCCAGCAGCTTGTCCCCTCAGGGTTCAGAGACCCAGTACTTC.

About this clonotype: The conserved closing phenylalanine or tryptophan is absent in this CDR3, likely reflecting a read error. The chain links TRBV6-1 to TRBJ1-1; no clear D gene. This CDR3 has 14 residues. Trimming shortened V by 3 bases and J by 0 bases, and 8 bases separated the two germline ends. Germline V gene data show CDR1 as MNHNS and CDR2 as SASEGT. The CDR3 is CASSEPGMNTEAFS. The CDR3, as DNA: TGTGCCAGCAGTGAGCCCGGGATGAACACTGAAGCTTTCTCT.

This clonotype was seen more than once but under ten times. The chain uses TRBV6-2 or TRBV6-3 and TRBJ2-7; D might be TRBD2 (5 bases). This CDR3 is 16 amino acids long. The germline V gene has CDR1 MNHEY and CDR2 SVGEGT. V was cut by 6 bases and J by 5 bases, with 23 bases left in between. CDR3: CASSRFQGLTTDEQYF. The CDR3 coding sequence is TGTGCCAGCAGCCGCTTCCAAGGACTTACGACCGACGAGCAGTACTTC.

This clonotype was counted ten times or more. V gene TRBV29-1 combines with J gene TRBJ2-1, with D unclear. The V and J ends lost 7 bases and 3 bases respectively, with 4 bases between them. CDR3 size: 10 residues. CDR1 is SQVTM and CDR2 is ANQGSEA in the germline V gene. The CDR3 is CSGDYNEQFF. The CDR3 nucleotides are TGCAGCGGGGACTACAATGAGCAGTTCTTC.

This clonotype was seen more than once but under ten times. CDR3: CASRPGTVNTEAFF. The CDR3 region has the DNA TGTGCCAGCAGACCCGGGACAGTGAACACTGAAGCTTTCTTT. The chain employs TRBV7-9 and TRBJ1-1; TRBD1 aligns across 7 bases. CDR3 length equals 14 residues. Trimming cost V 6 bases and J 0 bases; bases outside gene matches: 4. In germline, CDR1 is SEHNR, CDR2 FQNEAQ (reference sequence).

This clonotype was observed a few times. The chain joins TRBV7-2 to TRBJ1-2, with D hard to call. The CDR3 is 17 amino acids. Trimming pared 2 bases from V and 4 bases from J, leaving 20 bases between. Germline CDR1 is SGHTA and CDR2 is FQGNSA. CDR3 sequence: CASSLRAMSGRPYGYTF. The DNA for the CDR3 is TGTGCCAGCAGCTTAAGAGCAATGAGCGGTAGACCCTATGGCTACACCTTC.

The chain uses TRBV20-1 and TRBJ2-3, with a possible D match to TRBD1 (6 bases). Trimming stripped 7 bases from V and 5 bases from J, with 10 bases between. The germline gives CDR1 DFQATT, CDR2 SNEGSKA (reference sequence). The CDR3 has 11 residues. Here the CDR3 DNA reads TGCAGTGATATCAGGGGAGATACGCAGTATTTT. It specifies CSDIRGDTQYF.

This clonotype occurred a few times. J is TRBJ2-1 and V is TRBV5-1; 11 positions match TRBD2. This CDR3 has 15 amino acids. Germline trimming cut 5 bases from V and 7 bases from J; bases unmatched to any gene: 8. Per germline, CDR1 SGHRS and CDR2 YFSETQ. The CDR3 loop is CASRNVAGGPNEQFF. Here the CDR3 DNA reads TGCGCCAGCAGGAACGTAGCGGGGGGGCCAAATGAGCAGTTCTTC.

Ten or more counts support this clonotype. The chain recombines TRBV5-1 with TRBJ2-3; no definite D call. V dropped 0 bases and J dropped 3 bases, with 14 bases sitting between them. The CDR3 is made up of 16 amino acids. CDR1 SGHRS and CDR2 YFSETQ come from the germline V gene. CDR3 residues: CASSLEGMGRTDTQYF. The CDR3 nucleotides are TGCGCCAGCAGCTTGGAAGGCATGGGAAGGACAGATACGCAGTATTTT.

This chain connects TRBV15 to TRBJ2-7; 9 bases map to TRBD1. The CDR3 length is 16 residues. Germline values: CDR1 LNHNV, CDR2 YYDKDF (reference sequence). The ends lost 0 bases at V and 4 bases at J; junction bases unmatched: 7. The CDR3: CATSREEQGALYEQYF. Here the CDR3 DNA reads TGTGCCACCAGCAGAGAGGAACAGGGGGCGTTGTACGAGCAGTACTTC.

The chain uses TRBV29-1 and TRBJ2-5; no clear D. Germline assignment: CDR1 SQVTM and CDR2 ANQGSEA. The CDR3 consists of 12 residues. The CDR3, as DNA: TGCACCTTCCGAGATGGTGCGGAGACCCAGTACTTC. Residues: CTFRDGAETQYF.